The present T cell receptor beta chain was sequenced within a study of T cell clones after liver transplantation. CD3+CD4+ and CD3+CD8+ cells were FACS-sorted from thawed unstimulated PBMCs. Assay used: immunoSEQ multiplex PCR; TCRdb lists only in-frame clones, some missing. The data show 75,000 to 85,000 clones, roughly 85% seen once. Germline-derived CDR1 and CDR2 are SGHRS and YFSETQ. The V gene lost 0 bases and the J gene lost 4 bases, with 12 bases spanning the gap. This CDR3 has 15 residues. The clonotype originates from a human patient who received a liver transplant. The T cells may come from the graft donor. V gene TRBV5-1 combines with J gene TRBJ2-3; tentative D call: TRBD1 (7 bases). Here the sequenced sample was CD4+ T cells from blood, taken at the 22-month timepoint. The CDR3 coding sequence is TGCGCCAGCAGCTTGGAGGGCAGGGGGGCAGATACGCAGTATTTT. Its protein is CASSLEGRGADTQYF.